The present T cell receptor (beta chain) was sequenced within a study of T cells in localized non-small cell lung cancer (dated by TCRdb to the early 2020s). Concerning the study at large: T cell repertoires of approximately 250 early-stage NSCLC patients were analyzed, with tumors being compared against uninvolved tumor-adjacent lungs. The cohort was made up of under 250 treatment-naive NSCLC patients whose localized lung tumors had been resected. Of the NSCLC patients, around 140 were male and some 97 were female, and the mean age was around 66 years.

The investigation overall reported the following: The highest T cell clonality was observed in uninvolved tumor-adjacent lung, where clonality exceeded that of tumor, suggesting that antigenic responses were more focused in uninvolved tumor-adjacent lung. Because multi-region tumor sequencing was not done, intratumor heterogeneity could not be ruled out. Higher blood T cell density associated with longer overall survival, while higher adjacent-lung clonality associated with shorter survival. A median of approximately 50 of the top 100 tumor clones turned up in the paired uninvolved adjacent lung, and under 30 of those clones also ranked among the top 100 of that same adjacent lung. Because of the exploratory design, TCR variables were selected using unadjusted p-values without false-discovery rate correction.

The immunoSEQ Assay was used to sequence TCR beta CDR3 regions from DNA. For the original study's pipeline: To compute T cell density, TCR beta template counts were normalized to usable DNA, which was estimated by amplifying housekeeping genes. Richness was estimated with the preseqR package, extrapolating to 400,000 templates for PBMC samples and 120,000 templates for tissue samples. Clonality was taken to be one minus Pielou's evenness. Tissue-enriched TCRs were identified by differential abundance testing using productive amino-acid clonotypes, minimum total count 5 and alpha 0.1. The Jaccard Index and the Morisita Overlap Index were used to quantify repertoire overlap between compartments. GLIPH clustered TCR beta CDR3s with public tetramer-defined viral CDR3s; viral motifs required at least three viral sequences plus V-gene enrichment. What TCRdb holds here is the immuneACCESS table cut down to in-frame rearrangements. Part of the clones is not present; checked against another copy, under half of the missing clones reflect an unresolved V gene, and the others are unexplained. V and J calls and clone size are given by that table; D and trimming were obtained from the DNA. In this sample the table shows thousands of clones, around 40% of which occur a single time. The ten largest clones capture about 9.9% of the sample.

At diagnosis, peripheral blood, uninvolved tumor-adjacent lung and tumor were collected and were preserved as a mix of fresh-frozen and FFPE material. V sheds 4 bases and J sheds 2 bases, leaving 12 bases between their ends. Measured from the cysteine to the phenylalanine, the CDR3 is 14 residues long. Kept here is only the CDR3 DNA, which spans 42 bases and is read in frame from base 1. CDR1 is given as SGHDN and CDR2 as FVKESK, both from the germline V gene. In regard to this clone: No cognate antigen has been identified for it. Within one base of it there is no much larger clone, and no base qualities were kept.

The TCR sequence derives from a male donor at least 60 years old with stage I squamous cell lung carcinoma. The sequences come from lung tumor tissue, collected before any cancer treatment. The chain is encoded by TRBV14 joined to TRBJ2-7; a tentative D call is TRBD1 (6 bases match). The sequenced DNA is TGTGCCAGCAGCCCAGGGGTGCAGACCTACGAGCAGTACTTC. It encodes CASSPGVQTYEQYF.